This T cell receptor (beta chain) came from a study of vaccination and CD4 T cells after COVID-19. Comments on this clonotype: Its antigen is unknown.

V shed 1 base and J shed 2 bases, with 14 bases lying between them. CDR1 is SGHRS and CDR2 is YFSETQ in the germline V gene. The CDR3 sequence is 16 residues long. Sequence data for DNA of cultured CD4+ T cells were generated by the Oncomine TCR Beta short-read assay. TCRdb called the PCR reads again in MiXCR, with one record for every CDR3 protein. The table records about 17,000 distinct CDR3 sequences, around 30% of them present only once. Treatment indicated: 10-day PBMC culture with coronavirus spike peptide pools or control peptides (ViraFEST assay). Specimen: cultured CD4+ T cells from blood. The chain employs TRBV5-1 and TRBJ2-3, with D unresolved. This clonotype originated in a human donor with COVID-19. CDR3: CASSLFGQIPTDTQYF. In nucleotides, the CDR3 is TGCGCCAGCAGCTTGTTTGGGCAGATCCCCACAGATACGCAGTATTTT.